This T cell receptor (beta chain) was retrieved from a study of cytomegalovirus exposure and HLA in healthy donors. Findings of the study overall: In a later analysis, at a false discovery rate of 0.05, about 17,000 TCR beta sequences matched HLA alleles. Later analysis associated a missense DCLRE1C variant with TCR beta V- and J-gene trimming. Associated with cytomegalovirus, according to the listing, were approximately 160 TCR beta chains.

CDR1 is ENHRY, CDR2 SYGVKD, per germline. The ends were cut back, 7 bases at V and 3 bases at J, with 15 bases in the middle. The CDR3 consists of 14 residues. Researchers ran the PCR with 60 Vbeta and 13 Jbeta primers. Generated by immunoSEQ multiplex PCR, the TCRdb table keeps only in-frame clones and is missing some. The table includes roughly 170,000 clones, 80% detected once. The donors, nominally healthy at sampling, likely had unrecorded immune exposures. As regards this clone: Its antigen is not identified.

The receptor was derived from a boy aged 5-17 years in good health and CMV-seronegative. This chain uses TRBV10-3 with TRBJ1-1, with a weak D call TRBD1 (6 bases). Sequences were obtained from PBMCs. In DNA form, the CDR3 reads TGTGCCATCAATAACAGGGAAGGATACACTGAAGCTTTCTTT. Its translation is CAINNREGYTEAFF.